A selection of T cell receptor beta chains follows, all from one sample in a study of shared T cell receptors in the human thymus. Clones were sequenced by immunoSEQ multiplex PCR, and TCRdb holds only the in-frame ones, with some missing. The sample consists of fewer than 700,000 clones, roughly 90% of them appearing once. These data were also reused for a study on human thymus T cells.

The specimen was thymocytes. The receptors come from a boy younger than two with a congenital heart defect. Each CDR3 is given with its conserved first and last residue. Each record gives: clone size, V gene, J gene, D gene, CDR3 protein, CDR3 DNA. The D gene is left open where the match is weak. Size values are once, few and many counts, or a class for expanded clones, and some rows have none.

NA,TRBV5-1,TRBJ1-2,NA,CASSLVGSRDYGYTF,TGCGCCAGCAGCTTGGTCGGGAGTAGGGACTATGGCTACACCTTC
NA,TRBV4-3,TRBJ2-2,TRBD2,CASSQGGLASTGELFF,TGCGCCAGCAGCCAAGGAGGACTAGCGTCCACCGGGGAGCTGTTTTTT
once,TRBV15,TRBJ2-5,NA,CATSRSLAAGARETQYF,TGTGCCACCAGCAGATCCCTCGCGGCTGGGGCGCGAGAGACCCAGTACTTC
NA,TRBV4-3,TRBJ1-2,NA,CASSQDPPRVYGYTF,TGCGCCAGCAGCCAAGACCCCCCCCGCGTCTATGGCTACACCTTC
NA,TRBV5-4,TRBJ2-7,TRBD1,CASSAESGQGDYEQYF,TGTGCCAGCAGCGCTGAGTCGGGACAGGGTGATTACGAGCAGTACTTC
NA,TRBV28,TRBJ2-7,NA,CASRRQVNSYEQYF,TGTGCCAGCAGGCGACAGGTTAACTCCTACGAGCAGTACTTC
NA,TRBV2,TRBJ2-3,NA,CASSEGLWGERDTDTQYF,TGTGCCAGCAGTGAGGGCCTCTGGGGAGAACGAGACACAGATACGCAGTATTTT
NA,TRBV19,TRBJ2-1,NA,CASITRDSVRFF,TGTGCCAGTATCACCCGGGACTCCGTAAGGTTCTTC
NA,TRBV19,TRBJ1-2,TRBD1,CASSMDRGHGYTF,TGTGCCAGTAGTATGGACAGGGGGCATGGCTACACCTTC
NA,TRBV29-1,TRBJ2-1,TRBD2,CSGFLREGPHEQFF,TGCAGCGGGTTTTTGCGGGAGGGCCCCCATGAGCAGTTCTTC
NA,TRBV25-1,TRBJ1-3,NA,CASYAGSGNTIYF,TGTGCCAGCTATGCAGGTTCTGGAAACACCATATATTTT
NA,TRBV7-8,TRBJ2-2,NA,CASSLFHGELFF,TGTGCCAGCAGCTTATTCCACGGGGAGCTGTTTTTT
NA,TRBV6-5,TRBJ2-7,NA,CASSFRRGSGPYEQYF,TGTGCCAGCAGTTTTAGGAGAGGTAGCGGCCCCTACGAGCAGTACTTC
NA,TRBV5-4,TRBJ2-7,TRBD2,CASSPKGTSASYEQYF,TGTGCCAGCAGTCCGAAGGGGACTAGCGCATCCTACGAGCAGTACTTC
NA,TRBV9,TRBJ2-1,TRBD2,CASSPPGGASGTLYNEQFF,TGTGCCAGCAGCCCACCGGGTGGGGCTAGCGGGACCCTCTACAATGAGCAGTTCTTC
NA,TRBV5-1,TRBJ2-7,NA,CASSLTGVAASEQYF,TGCGCCAGCAGCTTAACAGGGGTAGCGGCCAGCGAGCAGTACTTC
NA,TRBV4-1,TRBJ2-7,TRBD2,CASSPAGETSGSRPYEQYF,TGCGCCAGCAGCCCCGCGGGGGAAACTAGCGGGAGTCGGCCCTACGAGCAGTACTTC
NA,TRBV10-3,TRBJ1-4,TRBD1,CAISRGTGGIATNEKLFF,TGTGCCATCAGCCGCGGGACAGGGGGCATTGCAACTAATGAAAAACTGTTTTTT
few,TRBV4-2,TRBJ2-7,NA,CASSQDWELAREQYF,TGTGCCAGCAGCCAAGATTGGGAACTAGCACGCGAGCAGTACTTC
NA,TRBV9,TRBJ2-3,NA,CASSPRQRGIDTQYF,TGTGCCAGCAGCCCCAGGCAGAGGGGGATAGATACGCAGTATTTT
NA,TRBV28,TRBJ1-1,NA,CASSSSNTEAFF,TGTGCCAGCAGTTCTTCTAACACTGAAGCTTTCTTT
NA,TRBV29-1,TRBJ1-5,NA,CSVSGDGGDSNQPQHF,TGCAGCGTCTCGGGTGACGGGGGGGATAGCAATCAGCCCCAGCATTTT
NA,TRBV4-3,TRBJ2-7,TRBD2,CASSQEATSGEPRPYRYEQYF,TGCGCCAGCAGCCAAGAGGCGACTAGCGGGGAACCCCGACCGTATAGGTACGAGCAGTACTTC
NA,TRBV19,TRBJ2-7,TRBD2,CASTREGYPYEQYF,TGTGCCAGTACCCGGGAGGGTTACCCCTACGAGCAGTACTTC
NA,TRBV21-1,TRBJ1-1,NA,CASSGGEMNTEAFF,TGTGCCTCGAGCGGGGGCGAGATGAACACTGAAGCTTTCTTT
NA,TRBV11-2,TRBJ2-3,TRBD2,CASSPGRREAGPDTQYF,TGTGCCAGCAGCCCAGGACGGCGGGAGGCCGGCCCAGATACGCAGTATTTT
NA,TRBV7-6,TRBJ2-7,TRBD2,CASSLAIRRAGLAGVRYEQYF,TGTGCCAGCAGCTTAGCGATCAGGAGGGCGGGACTAGCGGGAGTTCGCTACGAGCAGTACTTC
NA,TRBV27,TRBJ2-7,NA,CASSICYEQYF,TGTGCCAGCAGTATCTGCTACGAGCAGTACTTC